A selection of T cell receptor beta chains follows, all from one sample in a study of T-cell reconstitution after alpha-beta-depleted transplantation in children. TCRdb re-called the PCR reads with MiXCR, one entry per CDR3 protein. Of around 600,000 distinct CDR3 sequences in the sample, about 10% are singletons; the top ten hold less than 5%. This specimen was PBMCs from the stem cell graft donor, taken from the stem cell graft. The receptors come from a human donor who donated a stem cell graft to a child with acute myeloid leukemia. CDR3s include the opening cysteine and the closing phenylalanine or tryptophan. Each record gives: CDR3 length, J gene, D gene, clone size, V gene, CDR3 protein, CDR3 DNA. The D gene is left open where the match is weak. Clone size is not always given. Where it is, it says once, few, many or a class for expanded clones.

15,TRBJ2-5,TRBD2,-,TRBV20-1,CSAGTTSGRVETQYF,TGCAGTGCTGGAACGACTAGCGGGAGGGTAGAGACCCAGTACTTC
15,TRBJ2-5,TRBD1,-,TRBV5-1,CASSLEGQGVKTQYF,TGCGCCAGCAGCTTGGAGGGGCAGGGGGTAAAGACCCAGTACTTC
17,TRBJ1-1,TRBD1,-,TRBV29-1,CSVMGVSGTEARSEAFF,TGCAGCGTTATGGGGGTCTCCGGGACAGAAGCTCGATCCGAAGCTTTCTTT
17,TRBJ2-1,-,-,TRBV18,CASSPPVGSGSYNEQFF,TGTGCCAGCTCACCACCTGTAGGGTCCGGCTCCTACAATGAGCAGTTCTTC
17,TRBJ2-7,TRBD1,-,TRBV5-1,CASSTALGDRGRYEQYF,TGCGCCAGCAGCACCGCCCTCGGGGACAGGGGGCGCTACGAGCAGTACTTC
15,TRBJ1-1,-,many,TRBV10-3,CAISEPSGRGNEAFF,TGTGCCATCAGTGAGCCCTCGGGCAGGGGAAATGAAGCTTTCTTT
14,TRBJ1-5,TRBD1,few,TRBV12-3/TRBV12-4,CASSSGQGALPQHF,TGTGCCAGCAGCTCGGGACAGGGGGCGCTGCCCCAGCATTTT
16,TRBJ2-2,-,few,TRBV7-9,CASSLRVVGNTGELFF,TGTGCCAGCAGCTTACGGGTCGTAGGGAACACCGGGGAGCTGTTTTTT
11,TRBJ2-1,-,few,TRBV20-1,CSASSGPEQFF,TGCAGTGCCTCGAGCGGCCCGGAGCAGTTCTTC
18,TRBJ2-1,TRBD2,-,TRBV3-1,CARSSLLGLAGGYNEQFF,TGTGCCCGCAGTTCCTTACTCGGACTAGCGGGAGGTTACAATGAGCAGTTCTTC
16,TRBJ2-2,-,-,TRBV9,CASSVGYRVEGGELFF,TGTGCCAGCAGCGTAGGGTACAGAGTCGAGGGTGGGGAGCTGTTTTTT
15,TRBJ2-2,-,-,TRBV4-3,CASSPTLLNTGELFF,TGCGCCAGCAGCCCCACCCTACTAAACACCGGGGAGCTGTTTTTT
14,TRBJ2-1,TRBD2,many,TRBV7-2,CASSYSGSGNEQFF,TGTGCCAGCAGCTATAGCGGGAGTGGTAATGAGCAGTTCTTC
12,TRBJ2-3,-,few,TRBV20-1,CSASDTTDTQYF,TGCAGTGCGAGCGATACCACAGATACGCAGTATTTT
11,TRBJ2-1,-,-,TRBV20-1,CSAMLKNEQFF,TGCAGTGCTATGCTAAAGAATGAGCAGTTCTTC
13,TRBJ2-7,TRBD2,few,TRBV5-1,CASSRASGYEQYF,TGCGCCAGCAGCAGGGCTAGCGGCTACGAGCAGTACTTC
15,TRBJ2-7,TRBD1,many,TRBV29-1,CSSSTGGAGRYEQYF,TGCAGCTCCAGCACAGGGGGCGCAGGGCGATACGAGCAGTACTTC
16,TRBJ2-6,-,few,TRBV20-1,CSARPRRSSGANVLTF,TGCAGTGCTAGGCCGAGGCGGAGCTCTGGGGCCAACGTCCTGACTTTC
16,TRBJ2-1,-,many,TRBV7-3,CASSLGAGAVYNEQFF,TGTGCCAGCAGCCTGGGGGCGGGAGCGGTCTACAATGAGCAGTTCTTC
19,TRBJ2-1,-,-,TRBV4-2,CASSSDSPLYGSGGGEQFF,TGTGCCAGCAGTTCGGACAGTCCGCTATACGGGAGTGGTGGGGGTGAGCAGTTCTTC
22,TRBJ2-1,TRBD2,few,TRBV29-1,CSVGGAAGGTSGRKGSYNEQFF,TGCAGCGTTGGAGGAGCGGCAGGAGGGACTAGCGGGAGGAAGGGCTCCTACAATGAGCAGTTCTTC
14,TRBJ2-7,-,few,TRBV28,CASSQGPLFYEQYF,TGTGCCAGCAGTCAAGGTCCCTTGTTCTACGAGCAGTACTTC
12,TRBJ2-5,-,-,TRBV15,CATTADQETQYF,TGTGCCACCACGGCGGACCAAGAGACCCAGTACTTC
11,TRBJ2-7,-,-,TRBV30,CAWSFYNEQYF,TGTGCCTGGAGTTTCTACAACGAGCAGTACTTC
14,TRBJ2-1,-,-,TRBV7-9,CAGNEGMRDNKQFF,TGTGCCGGCAATGAGGGGATGCGAGACAATAAGCAGTTCTTC
14,TRBJ1-3,-,-,TRBV7-9,CASSPGGEPDTIYF,TGTGCCAGCAGCCCTGGTGGTGAGCCGGACACCATATATTTT
15,TRBJ2-7,TRBD1,many,TRBV25-1,CASRDPGQTTYEQYF,TGTGCCAGCAGAGATCCGGGACAGACCACCTACGAGCAGTACTTC
13,TRBJ2-1,TRBD1,few,TRBV6-1,CASSETGGGEQFF,TGTGCCAGCAGTGAGACAGGGGGAGGGGAGCAGTTCTTC
13,TRBJ2-5,TRBD2,-,TRBV20-1,CSLAGGPGETQYF,TGCAGTCTAGCGGGAGGCCCGGGGGAGACCCAGTACTTC
15,TRBJ2-3,-,-,TRBV5-1,CASSPVSGPKDTQYF,TGCGCCAGCAGCCCCGTTTCGGGCCCCAAAGATACGCAGTATTTT
13,TRBJ2-3,-,few,TRBV29-1,CSVETGEGDTQYF,TGCAGCGTTGAGACGGGGGAAGGTGATACGCAGTATTTT
14,TRBJ2-1,TRBD2,-,TRBV29-1,CSVLGGSNHNEQFF,TGCAGCGTTTTGGGCGGGAGTAACCACAATGAGCAGTTCTTC
15,TRBJ2-3,TRBD2,few,TRBV7-9,CASSWLAGGQDTQYF,TGTGCCAGCAGCTGGCTAGCGGGAGGTCAAGATACGCAGTATTTT
15,TRBJ2-7,-,many,TRBV29-1,CSGTGGPGGSYEQYF,TGCAGCGGGACCGGGGGCCCCGGCGGCTCCTACGAGCAGTACTTC
15,TRBJ2-2,TRBD2,few,TRBV5-1,CASSPSGRPTGELFF,TGCGCCAGCAGCCCGAGCGGGAGACCTACCGGGGAGCTGTTTTTT
18,TRBJ2-3,TRBD2,many,TRBV5-1,CASSRGRASGSSTDTQYF,TGCGCCAGCAGCCGGGGTCGGGCTAGCGGATCGAGCACAGATACGCAGTATTTT
13,TRBJ1-2,-,many,TRBV3-1,CASSQRQVQGYTF,TGTGCCAGCAGCCAACGGCAGGTACAGGGCTACACCTTC
14,TRBJ2-7,-,few,TRBV7-2,CASRRPGGFYEQYF,TGTGCCAGCAGACGCCCTGGGGGGTTCTACGAGCAGTACTTC
14,TRBJ2-7,-,-,TRBV6-5,CASSFLIRDYEQYF,TGTGCCAGCAGTTTCCTAATCAGGGACTACGAGCAGTACTTC
14,TRBJ2-1,TRBD2,-,TRBV20-1,CSASMASGSLEQFF,TGCAGTGCTAGTATGGCTAGCGGGAGCCTTGAGCAGTTCTTC
14,TRBJ2-3,-,-,TRBV9,CASSVAVAADTQYF,TGTGCCAGCAGCGTAGCGGTAGCGGCAGATACGCAGTATTTT
14,TRBJ2-2,-,-,TRBV4-2,CASGSGLNSGELFF,TGTGCCAGCGGCTCGGGCCTTAACTCCGGGGAGCTGTTTTTT
14,TRBJ2-5,-,few,TRBV20-1,CSAEGPPVGETQYF,TGCAGTGCCGAGGGACCCCCGGTAGGAGAGACCCAGTACTTC
13,TRBJ2-5,-,many,TRBV12-3/TRBV12-4,CASSSRGVETQYF,TGTGCCAGCAGTTCCAGGGGGGTGGAGACCCAGTACTTC
15,TRBJ2-7,-,many,TRBV21-1,CASSKSGLVCHEQYF,TGTGCCAGCAGCAAATCGGGACTAGTGTGCCACGAGCAGTACTTC
19,TRBJ2-2,TRBD2,-,TRBV12-3/TRBV12-4,CASSPRGLAGGLDSGELFF,TGTGCCAGCAGTCCGAGGGGACTAGCGGGAGGCCTGGATTCCGGGGAGCTGTTTTTT